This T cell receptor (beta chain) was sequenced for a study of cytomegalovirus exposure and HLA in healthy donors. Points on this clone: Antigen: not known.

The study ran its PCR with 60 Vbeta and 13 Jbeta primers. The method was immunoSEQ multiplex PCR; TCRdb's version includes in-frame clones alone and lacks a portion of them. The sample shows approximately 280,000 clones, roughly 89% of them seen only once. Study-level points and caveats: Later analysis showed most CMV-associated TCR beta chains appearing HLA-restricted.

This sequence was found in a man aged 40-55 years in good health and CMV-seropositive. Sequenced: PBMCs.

The CDR3 spells CASSWRARHEQYF. The CDR3 DNA sequence: TGTGCCAGCAGCTGGAGAGCACGGCACGAGCAGTACTTC. The chain uses TRBV5-6 and TRBJ2-7; no clear D gene. CDR3 length: 13 residues. Trimming pared 3 bases from V and 5 bases from J, leaving 12 bases between. Germline V gene data show CDR1 as SGHDT and CDR2 as YYEEEE.